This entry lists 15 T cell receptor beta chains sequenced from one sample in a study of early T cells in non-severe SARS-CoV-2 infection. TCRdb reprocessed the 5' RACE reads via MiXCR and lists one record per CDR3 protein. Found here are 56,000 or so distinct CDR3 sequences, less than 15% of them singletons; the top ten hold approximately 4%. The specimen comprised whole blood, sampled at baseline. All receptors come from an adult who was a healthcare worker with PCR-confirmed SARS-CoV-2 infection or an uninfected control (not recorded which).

The CDR3: CATGLTGQRAYEQYF. CDR3 DNA: TGTGCCACTGGTCTCACGGGGCAACGCGCCTACGAGCAGTACTTC. The chain combines TRBV27 with TRBJ2-7; D is possibly TRBD1 or TRBD2 (5 bases each). Germline V CDR1 and CDR2: MNHEY, SMNVEV (reference sequence). The CDR3 is made up of 15 amino acids. V was shortened by 10 bases and J by 2 bases, with 21 bases between the two germline ends.

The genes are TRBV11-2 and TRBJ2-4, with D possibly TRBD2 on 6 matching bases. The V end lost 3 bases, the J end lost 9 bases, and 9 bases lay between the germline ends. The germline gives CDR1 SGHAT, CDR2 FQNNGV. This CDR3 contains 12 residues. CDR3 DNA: TGTGCCAGCAGCTTGGCGGAGGGCATTCAGTACTTC. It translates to CASSLAEGIQYF.

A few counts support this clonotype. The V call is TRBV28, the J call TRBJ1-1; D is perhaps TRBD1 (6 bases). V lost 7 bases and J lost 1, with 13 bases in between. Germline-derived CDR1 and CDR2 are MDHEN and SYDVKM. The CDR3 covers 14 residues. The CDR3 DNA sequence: TGTGCCAGCAATAGCGGACAGCCGAACACTGAAGCTTTCTTT. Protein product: CASNSGQPNTEAFF.

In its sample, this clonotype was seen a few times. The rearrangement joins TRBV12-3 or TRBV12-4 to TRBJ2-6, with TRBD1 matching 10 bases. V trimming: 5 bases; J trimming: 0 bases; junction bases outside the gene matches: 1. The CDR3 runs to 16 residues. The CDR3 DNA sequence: TGTGCCAGCAGTCGGACAGGGGGCTCTGGGGCCAACGTCCTGACTTTC. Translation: CASSRTGGSGANVLTF.

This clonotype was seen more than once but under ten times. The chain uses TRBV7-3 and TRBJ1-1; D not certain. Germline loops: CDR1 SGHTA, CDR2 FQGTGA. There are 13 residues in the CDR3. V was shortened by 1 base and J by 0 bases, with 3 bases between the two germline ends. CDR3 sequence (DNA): TGTGCCAGCAGCTTAAAGGTGAACACTGAAGCTTTCTTT. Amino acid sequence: CASSLKVNTEAFF.

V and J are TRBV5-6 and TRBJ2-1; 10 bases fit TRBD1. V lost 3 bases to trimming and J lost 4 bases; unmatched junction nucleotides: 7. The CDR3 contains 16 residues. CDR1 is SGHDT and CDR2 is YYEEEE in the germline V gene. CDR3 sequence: CASSSIRQGAYNEQFF. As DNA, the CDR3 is TGTGCCAGCAGCTCAATAAGACAGGGGGCTTACAATGAGCAGTTCTTC.

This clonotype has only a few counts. The CDR3 reads CASSYRYRGGTEAFF. CDR3 sequence (DNA): TGTGCCAGCAGTTACCGATACAGGGGAGGAACTGAAGCTTTCTTT. The rearrangement uses TRBV6-5 and TRBJ1-1, with 7 bases that match TRBD1. This CDR3 is 15 amino acids long. V lost 2 bases to trimming and J lost 5 bases; unmatched junction nucleotides: 8. The germline V gene has CDR1 MNHEY and CDR2 SVGAGI.

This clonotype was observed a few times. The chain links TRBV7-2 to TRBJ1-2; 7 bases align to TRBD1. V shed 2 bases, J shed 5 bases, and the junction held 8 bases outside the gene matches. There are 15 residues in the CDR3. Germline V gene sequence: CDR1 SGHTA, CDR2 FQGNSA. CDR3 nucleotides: TGTGCCAGCAGCTTAAGGAAAGGGACAGTGTATGGCTACACCTTC. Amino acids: CASSLRKGTVYGYTF.

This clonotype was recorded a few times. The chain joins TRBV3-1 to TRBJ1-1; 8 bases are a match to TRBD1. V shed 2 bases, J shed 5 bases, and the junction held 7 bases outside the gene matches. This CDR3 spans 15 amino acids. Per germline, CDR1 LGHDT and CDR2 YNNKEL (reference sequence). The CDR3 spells CASSQFDRGRTEAFF. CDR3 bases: TGTGCCAGCAGCCAATTCGACAGGGGTAGGACTGAAGCTTTCTTT.

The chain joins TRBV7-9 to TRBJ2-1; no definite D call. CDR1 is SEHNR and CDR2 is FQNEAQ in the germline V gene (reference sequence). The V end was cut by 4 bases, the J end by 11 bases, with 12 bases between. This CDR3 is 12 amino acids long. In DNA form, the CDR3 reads TGTGCCAGCAGCTCAATAGGCGGTAAGCAGTTCTTC. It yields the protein CASSSIGGKQFF. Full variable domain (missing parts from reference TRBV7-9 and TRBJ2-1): DTGVSQNPRHKITKRGQNVTFRCDPISEHNRLYWYRQTLGQGPEFLTYFQNEAQLEKSRLLSDRFSAERPKGSFSTLEIQRTEQGDSAMYLCASSSIGGKQFFGPGTRLTVL.

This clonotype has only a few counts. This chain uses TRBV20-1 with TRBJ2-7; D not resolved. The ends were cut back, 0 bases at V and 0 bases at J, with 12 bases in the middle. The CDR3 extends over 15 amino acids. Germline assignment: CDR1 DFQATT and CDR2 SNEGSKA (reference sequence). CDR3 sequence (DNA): TGCAGTGCTAGAGATCATGCGAAGAGCTCCTACGAGCAGTACTTC. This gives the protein CSARDHAKSSYEQYF.

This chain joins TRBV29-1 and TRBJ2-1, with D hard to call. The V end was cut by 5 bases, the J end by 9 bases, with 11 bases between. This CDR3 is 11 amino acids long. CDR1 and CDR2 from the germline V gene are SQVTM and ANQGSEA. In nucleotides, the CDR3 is TGCAGCGTTTCTACTCTGGCTGAGCAGTTCTTC. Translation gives CSVSTLAEQFF.

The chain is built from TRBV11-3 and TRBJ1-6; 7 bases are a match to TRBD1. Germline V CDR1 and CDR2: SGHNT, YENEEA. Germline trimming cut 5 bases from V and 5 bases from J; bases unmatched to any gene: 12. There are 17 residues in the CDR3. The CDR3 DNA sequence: TGTGCCAGCAGCCTTCTTGGGTGGGGACAGAATAATTCACCCCTCCACTTT. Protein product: CASSLLGWGQNNSPLHF.

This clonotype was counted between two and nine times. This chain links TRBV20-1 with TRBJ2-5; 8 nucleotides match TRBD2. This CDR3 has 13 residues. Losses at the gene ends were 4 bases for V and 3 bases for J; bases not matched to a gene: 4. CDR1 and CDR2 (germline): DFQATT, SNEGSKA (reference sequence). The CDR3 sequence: CSANPLAEETQYF. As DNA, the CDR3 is TGCAGTGCTAACCCACTAGCGGAAGAGACCCAGTACTTC.

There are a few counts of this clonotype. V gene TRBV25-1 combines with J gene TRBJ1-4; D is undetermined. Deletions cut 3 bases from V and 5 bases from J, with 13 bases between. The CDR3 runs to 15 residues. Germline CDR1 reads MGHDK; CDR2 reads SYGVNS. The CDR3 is CASSEPQARNEKLFF. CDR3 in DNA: TGTGCCAGCAGTGAGCCCCAGGCTCGCAATGAAAAACTGTTTTTT.